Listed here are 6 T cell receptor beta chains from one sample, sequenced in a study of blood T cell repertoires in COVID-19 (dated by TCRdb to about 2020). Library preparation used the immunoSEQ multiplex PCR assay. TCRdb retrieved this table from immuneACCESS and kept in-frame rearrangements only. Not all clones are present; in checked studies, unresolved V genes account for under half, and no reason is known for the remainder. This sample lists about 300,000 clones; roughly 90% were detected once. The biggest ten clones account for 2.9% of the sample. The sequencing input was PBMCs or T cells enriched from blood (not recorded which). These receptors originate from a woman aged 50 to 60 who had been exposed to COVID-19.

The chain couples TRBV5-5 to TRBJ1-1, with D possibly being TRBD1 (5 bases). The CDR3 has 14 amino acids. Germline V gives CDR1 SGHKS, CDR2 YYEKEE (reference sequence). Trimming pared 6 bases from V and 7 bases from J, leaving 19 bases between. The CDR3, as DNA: TGTGCCAGCAACCCATGGCAGGGTATGGGTGAAGCTTTCTTT. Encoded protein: CASNPWQGMGEAFF.

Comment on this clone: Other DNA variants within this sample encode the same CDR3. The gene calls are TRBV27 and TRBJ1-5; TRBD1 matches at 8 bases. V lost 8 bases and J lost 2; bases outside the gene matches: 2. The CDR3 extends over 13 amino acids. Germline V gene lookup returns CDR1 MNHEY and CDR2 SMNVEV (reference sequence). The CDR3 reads CASGQGGNQPQHF. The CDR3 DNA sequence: TGTGCCAGCGGACAGGGTGGCAATCAGCCCCAGCATTTT.

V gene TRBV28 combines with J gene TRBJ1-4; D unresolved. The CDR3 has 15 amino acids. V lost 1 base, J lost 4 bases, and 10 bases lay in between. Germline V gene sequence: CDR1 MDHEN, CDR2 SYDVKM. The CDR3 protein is CASSLSSGYNEKLFF. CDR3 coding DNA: TGTGCCAGCAGTTTATCCTCAGGTTATAATGAAAAACTGTTTTTT. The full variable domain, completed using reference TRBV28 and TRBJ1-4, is DVKVTQSSRYLVKRTGEKVFLECVQDMDHENMFWYRQDPGLGLRLIYFSYDVKMKEKGDIPEGYSVSREKKERFSLILESASTNQTSMYLCASSLSSGYNEKLFFGSGTQLSVL.

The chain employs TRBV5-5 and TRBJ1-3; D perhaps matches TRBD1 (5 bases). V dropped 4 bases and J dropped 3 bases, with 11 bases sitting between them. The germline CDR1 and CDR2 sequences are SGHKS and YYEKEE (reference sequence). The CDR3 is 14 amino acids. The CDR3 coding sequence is TGTGCCAGCAGCCCCAGGGAATTTGGAAACACCATATATTTT. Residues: CASSPREFGNTIYF.

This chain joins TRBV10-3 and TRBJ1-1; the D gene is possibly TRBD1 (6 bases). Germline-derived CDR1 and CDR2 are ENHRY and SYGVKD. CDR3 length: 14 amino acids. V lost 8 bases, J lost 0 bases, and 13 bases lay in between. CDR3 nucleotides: TGTGCCATCCGGGCACAGGGCTTGAACACTGAAGCTTTCTTT. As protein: CAIRAQGLNTEAFF.

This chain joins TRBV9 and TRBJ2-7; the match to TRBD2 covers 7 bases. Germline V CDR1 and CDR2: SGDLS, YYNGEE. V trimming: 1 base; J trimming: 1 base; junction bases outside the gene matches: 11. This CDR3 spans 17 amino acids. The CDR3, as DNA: TGTGCCAGCAGCGTATTCCGTGGGGGGGTTGTTTCCTACGAGCAGTACTTC. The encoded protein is CASSVFRGGVVSYEQYF.